Detailed here is one TCR beta chain. Seattle patients were enrolled while actively infected and followed longitudinally. Original analysis: Amplification with reference gene primers provided the estimates of nucleated cell counts. Assay used: immunoSEQ multiplex PCR; TCRdb lists only in-frame clones, some missing. The V and J calls and clone size were taken over from that table, and D and trimming were inferred from the DNA. This sample has some 120,000 clones; about 90% occur once, and the top ten carry around 2%. This sample was included in a study of blood T cell repertoires in COVID-19. As for the study in general: From T cells, B-cell-depleted T cells, or PBMCs came the material, which was cDNA or gDNA.

Material for sequencing was peripheral blood. The TCR sequence derives from a man aged 45-65 years with COVID-19, enrolled during active disease.

CDR3 nucleotide sequence: TGTGCCAGCAGCCCGCCAGGGAAAGAGACCCAGTACTTC. It specifies CASSPPGKETQYF. The chain carries TRBV6-5 and TRBJ2-5; TRBD1 might be the D (5 bases). CDR1 is MNHEY and CDR2 is SVGAGI in the germline V gene. With 6 bases removed from V and 3 bases from J, the gap between germline ends came to 11 bases. This CDR3 is built from 13 residues.